Detailed here is one T cell receptor (beta chain). What it binds is not known. This sample is drawn from a study of CD8+ T cells in alopecia areata. Whole-study context: Tofacitinib therapy lasting 6 to 18 months was followed by 6 months off drug.

Extracted from the samples, RNA was reverse transcribed into cDNA to serve as the sequencing template. TCRdb's table, derived via immunoSEQ multiplex PCR, lists solely in-frame clones and lacks some. In the table there are approximately 190,000 clones, 58% of which are singletons. Indicated treatment: oral pan-JAK inhibitor, 5-10 mg twice daily. Researchers picked out CD4+ and CD8+ T cells from PBMCs by sorting. Looked up from germline, CDR1 is SGHNT and CDR2 is YYREEE (reference sequence). V shed 1 base and J 0 bases; nucleotides not matched to a gene: 2. This CDR3 has 15 residues. General study results and limits: Researchers report lesional scalp, most notably alopecia totalis/universalis, outstripped normal scalp in clonality. Although TCR sharing was seen in mice, sharing across patients was less clear, possibly for HLA-related reasons.

This chain links TRBV5-4 with TRBJ2-3; 7 nucleotides match TRBD2. This receptor was identified in a human donor with alopecia areata. The material was CD4+ T cells sorted from blood, obtained at week 24, from a patient treated with tofacitinib. This CDR3 is CASSLPSGSTDTQYF. The CDR3 nucleotides are TGTGCCAGCAGCTTGCCTAGCGGAAGCACAGATACGCAGTATTTT.